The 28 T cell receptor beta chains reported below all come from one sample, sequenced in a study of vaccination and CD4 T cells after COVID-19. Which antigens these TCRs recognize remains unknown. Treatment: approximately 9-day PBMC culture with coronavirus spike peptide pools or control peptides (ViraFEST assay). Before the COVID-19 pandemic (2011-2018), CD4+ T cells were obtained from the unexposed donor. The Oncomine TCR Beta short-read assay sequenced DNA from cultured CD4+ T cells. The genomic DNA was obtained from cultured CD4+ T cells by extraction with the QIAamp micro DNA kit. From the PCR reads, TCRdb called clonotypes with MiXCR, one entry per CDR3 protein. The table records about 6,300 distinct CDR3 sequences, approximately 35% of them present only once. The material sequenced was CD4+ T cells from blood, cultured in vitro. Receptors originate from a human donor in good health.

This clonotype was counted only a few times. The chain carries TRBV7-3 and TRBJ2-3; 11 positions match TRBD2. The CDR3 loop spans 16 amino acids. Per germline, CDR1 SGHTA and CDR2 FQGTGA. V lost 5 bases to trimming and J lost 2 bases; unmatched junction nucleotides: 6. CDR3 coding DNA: TGTGCCAGCAGCACCGGACTAGCGGGCCCCACAGATACGCAGTATTTT. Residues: CASSTGLAGPTDTQYF.

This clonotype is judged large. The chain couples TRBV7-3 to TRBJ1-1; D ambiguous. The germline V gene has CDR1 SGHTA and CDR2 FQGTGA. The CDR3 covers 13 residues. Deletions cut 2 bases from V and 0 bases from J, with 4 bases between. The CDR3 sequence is CASSLDVNTEAFF. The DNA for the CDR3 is TGTGCCAGCAGCTTAGACGTGAACACTGAAGCTTTCTTT.

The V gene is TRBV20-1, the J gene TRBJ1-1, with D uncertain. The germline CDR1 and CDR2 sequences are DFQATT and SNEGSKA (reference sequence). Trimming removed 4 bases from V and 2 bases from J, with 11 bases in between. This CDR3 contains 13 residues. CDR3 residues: CSAKVGVNTEAFF. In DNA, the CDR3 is TGCAGTGCTAAGGTGGGAGTAAACACTGAAGCTTTCTTT.

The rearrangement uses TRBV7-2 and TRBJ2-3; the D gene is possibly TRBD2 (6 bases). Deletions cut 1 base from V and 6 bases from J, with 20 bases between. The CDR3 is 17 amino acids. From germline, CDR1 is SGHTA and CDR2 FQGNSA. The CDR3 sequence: CASSLVPAGFGGDTQYF. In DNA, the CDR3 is TGTGCCAGCAGCTTAGTCCCAGCGGGTTTTGGGGGGGATACGCAGTATTTT.

CDR3 region: CSARGYGYTF. CDR3 nucleotide sequence: TGCAGTGCTAGGGGCTATGGCTACACCTTC. This chain connects TRBV20-1 to TRBJ1-2; the D is unclear. CDR1 is DFQATT, CDR2 SNEGSKA, per germline (reference sequence). Trimming took off 3 bases at V and 4 bases at J, with 3 bases between the two ends. CDR3 length: 10 amino acids.

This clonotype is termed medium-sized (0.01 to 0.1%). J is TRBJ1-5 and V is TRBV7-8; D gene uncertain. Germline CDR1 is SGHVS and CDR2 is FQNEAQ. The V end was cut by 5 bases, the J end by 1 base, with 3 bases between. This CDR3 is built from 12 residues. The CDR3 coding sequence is TGTGCCAGCAGCCAAAGCAATCAGCCCCAGCATTTT. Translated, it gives CASSQSNQPQHF.

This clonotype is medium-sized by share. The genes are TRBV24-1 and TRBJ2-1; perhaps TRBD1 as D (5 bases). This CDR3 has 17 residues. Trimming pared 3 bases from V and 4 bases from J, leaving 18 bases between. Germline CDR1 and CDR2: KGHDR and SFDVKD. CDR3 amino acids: CATSDPTGAVGYNEQFF. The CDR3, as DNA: TGTGCCACCAGTGATCCAACAGGAGCCGTGGGGTACAATGAGCAGTTCTTC.

CDR3: CATSRVSGAGVSYEQYF. The CDR3 bases are TGTGCCACCAGCAGAGTAAGTGGAGCGGGAGTTTCCTACGAGCAGTACTTC. This sequence joins TRBV15 and TRBJ2-7, with 8 positions matching TRBD2. With V trimmed by 1 base and J by 1 base, 9 bases remained unmatched. There are 17 residues in the CDR3. Germline V lookup: CDR1 LNHNV, CDR2 YYDKDF (reference sequence).

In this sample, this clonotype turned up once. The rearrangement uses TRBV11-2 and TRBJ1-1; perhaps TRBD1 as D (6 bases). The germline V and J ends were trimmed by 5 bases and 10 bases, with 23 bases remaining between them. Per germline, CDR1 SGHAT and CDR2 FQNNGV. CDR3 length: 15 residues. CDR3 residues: CASSPHRDYLAGAFF. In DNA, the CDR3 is TGTGCCAGCAGCCCCCACAGGGACTACCTTGCAGGAGCTTTCTTT.

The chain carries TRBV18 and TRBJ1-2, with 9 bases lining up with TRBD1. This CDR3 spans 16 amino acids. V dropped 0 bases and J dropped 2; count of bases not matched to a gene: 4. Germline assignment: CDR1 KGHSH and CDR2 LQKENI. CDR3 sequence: CASSPPGTGLNYGYTF. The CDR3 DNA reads TGTGCCAGCTCACCACCCGGGACAGGGTTGAACTATGGCTACACCTTC. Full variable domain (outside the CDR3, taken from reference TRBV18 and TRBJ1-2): NAGVMQNPRHLVRRRGQEARLRCSPMKGHSHVYWYRQLPEEGLKFMVYLQKENIIDESGMPKERFSAEFPKEGPSILRIQQVVRGDSAAYFCASSPPGTGLNYGYTFGSGTRLTVV.

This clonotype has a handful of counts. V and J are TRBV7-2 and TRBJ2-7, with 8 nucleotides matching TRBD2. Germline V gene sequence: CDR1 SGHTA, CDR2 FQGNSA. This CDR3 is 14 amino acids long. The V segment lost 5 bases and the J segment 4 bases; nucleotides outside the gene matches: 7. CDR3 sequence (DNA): TGTGCCAGCAGCCGCCGGGGGGGGTCTTACGAGCAGTACTTC. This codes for CASSRRGGSYEQYF.

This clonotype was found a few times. The CDR3 loop reads CSARDGGGSPWEQYF. The CDR3 nucleotides are TGCAGTGCTAGAGATGGAGGCGGGAGCCCGTGGGAGCAGTACTTC. The V and J genes are TRBV20-1 and TRBJ2-7; the match to TRBD2 covers 7 bases. The CDR3 runs to 15 residues. The V gene's germline CDR1 is DFQATT and CDR2 SNEGSKA (reference sequence). The V gene end was trimmed by 0 bases and the J gene end by 7 bases; junction bases not matched to a gene: 12.

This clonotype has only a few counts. The CDR3 sequence is CSARGGLLRSYNEQFF. Written as DNA, the CDR3 is TGCAGTGCTAGAGGTGGACTACTTCGCTCCTACAATGAGCAGTTCTTC. The rearrangement links TRBV20-1 to TRBJ2-1; maybe TRBD2 (6 bases). The CDR3 is 16 amino acids. With 1 base removed from V and 0 bases from J, the gap between germline ends came to 13 bases. CDR1 and CDR2 (germline): DFQATT, SNEGSKA (reference sequence).

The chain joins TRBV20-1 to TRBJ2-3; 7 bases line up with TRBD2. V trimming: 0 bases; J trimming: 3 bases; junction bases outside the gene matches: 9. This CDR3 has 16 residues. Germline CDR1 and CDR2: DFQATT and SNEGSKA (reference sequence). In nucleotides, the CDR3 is TGCAGTGCTAGAGAACCCAGCGGGATTGAGACAGATACGCAGTATTTT. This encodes CSAREPSGIETDTQYF.

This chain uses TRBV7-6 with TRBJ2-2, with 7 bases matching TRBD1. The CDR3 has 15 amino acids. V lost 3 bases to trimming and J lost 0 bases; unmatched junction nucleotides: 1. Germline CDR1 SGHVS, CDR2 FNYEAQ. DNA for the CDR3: TGTGCCAGCAGCTTGGGGACAGCGAACACCGGGGAGCTGTTTTTT. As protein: CASSLGTANTGELFF.

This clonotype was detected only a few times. The CDR3 region is CASSATGPSGYEQYF. The CDR3 nucleotides read TGTGCCAGCAGTGCGACAGGACCATCGGGGTACGAGCAGTACTTC. The V gene is TRBV28, the J gene TRBJ2-7; weak D call: TRBD1 (6 bases). This CDR3 spans 15 amino acids. The germline CDR1 and CDR2 sequences are MDHEN and SYDVKM. V lost 5 bases to trimming and J lost 4 bases, with 18 bases between them.

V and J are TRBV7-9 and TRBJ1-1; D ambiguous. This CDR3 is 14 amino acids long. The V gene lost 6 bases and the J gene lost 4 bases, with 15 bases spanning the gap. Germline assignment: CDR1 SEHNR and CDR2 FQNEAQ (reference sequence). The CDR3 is CASSQDGWVTEAFF. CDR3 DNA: TGTGCCAGCAGTCAGGACGGGTGGGTCACTGAAGCTTTCTTT.

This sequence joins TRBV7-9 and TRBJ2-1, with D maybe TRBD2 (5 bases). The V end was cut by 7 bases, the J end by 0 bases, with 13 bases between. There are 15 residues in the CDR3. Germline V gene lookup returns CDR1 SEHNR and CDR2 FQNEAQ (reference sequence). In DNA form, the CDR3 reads TGTGCCAGCACCCCCGCGGGTAGCTCCTACAATGAGCAGTTCTTC. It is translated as CASTPAGSSYNEQFF.

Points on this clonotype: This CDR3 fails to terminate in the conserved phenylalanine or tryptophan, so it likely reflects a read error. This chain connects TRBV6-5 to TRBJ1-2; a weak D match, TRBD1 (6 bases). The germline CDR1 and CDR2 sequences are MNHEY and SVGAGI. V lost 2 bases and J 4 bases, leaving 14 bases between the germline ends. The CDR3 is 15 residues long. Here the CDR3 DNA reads TGTGCCAGCAGTTACGGCCTGGAGGGGGGCTATGGCTACACCCTC. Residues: CASSYGLEGGYGYTL.

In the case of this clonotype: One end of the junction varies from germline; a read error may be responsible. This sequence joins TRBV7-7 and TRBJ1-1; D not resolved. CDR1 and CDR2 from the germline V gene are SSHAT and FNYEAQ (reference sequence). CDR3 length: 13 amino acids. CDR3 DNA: TGTGCTAGCAGCTTGACGGTGAACACTGAAGCTTTCTTT. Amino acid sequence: CASSLTVNTEAFF.

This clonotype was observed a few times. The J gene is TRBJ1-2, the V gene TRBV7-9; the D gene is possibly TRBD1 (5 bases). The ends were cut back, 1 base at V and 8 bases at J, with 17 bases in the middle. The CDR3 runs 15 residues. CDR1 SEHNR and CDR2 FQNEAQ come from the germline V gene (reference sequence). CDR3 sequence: CASSLGGDATPGYTF. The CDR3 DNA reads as TGTGCCAGCAGCTTAGGTGGGGACGCGACCCCAGGCTACACCTTC.

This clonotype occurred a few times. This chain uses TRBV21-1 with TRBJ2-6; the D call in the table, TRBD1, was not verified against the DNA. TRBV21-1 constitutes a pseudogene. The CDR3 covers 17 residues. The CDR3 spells CASSKPGWPPGANVLTF. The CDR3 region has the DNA TGTGCCAGCAGTAAGCCAGGGTGGCCCCCTGGGGCCAACGTCCTGACTTTC.

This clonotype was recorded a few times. CDR3 DNA sequence: TGTGCCAGCAGGGTCACGTGGGATACGCAGTATTTT. It encodes CASRVTWDTQYF. The rearrangement joins TRBV27 to TRBJ2-3; D unresolved. This CDR3 has 12 residues. V was pared by 6 bases and J by 6 bases, with 10 bases between. From germline, CDR1 is MNHEY and CDR2 SMNVEV (reference sequence).

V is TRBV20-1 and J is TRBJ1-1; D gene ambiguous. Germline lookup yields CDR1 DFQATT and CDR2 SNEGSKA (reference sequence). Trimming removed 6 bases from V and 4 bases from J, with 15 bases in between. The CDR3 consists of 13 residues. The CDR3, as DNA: TGCAGTGCAGAACTACAGTTAGGCACTGAAGCTTTCTTT. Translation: CSAELQLGTEAFF.

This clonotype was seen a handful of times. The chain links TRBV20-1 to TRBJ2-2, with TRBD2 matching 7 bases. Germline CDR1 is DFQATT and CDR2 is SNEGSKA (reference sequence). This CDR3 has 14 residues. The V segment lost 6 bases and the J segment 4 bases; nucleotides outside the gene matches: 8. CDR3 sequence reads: CSAPSGVSTGELFF. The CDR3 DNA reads TGCAGTGCCCCAAGCGGGGTGAGCACCGGGGAGCTGTTTTTT.

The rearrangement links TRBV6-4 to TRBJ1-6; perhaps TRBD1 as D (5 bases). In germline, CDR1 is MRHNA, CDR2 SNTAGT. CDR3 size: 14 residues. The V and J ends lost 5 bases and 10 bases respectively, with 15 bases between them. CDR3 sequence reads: CASSPSGSGSPLHF. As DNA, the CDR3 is TGTGCCAGCAGTCCATCAGGGTCGGGGTCACCCCTCCACTTT.

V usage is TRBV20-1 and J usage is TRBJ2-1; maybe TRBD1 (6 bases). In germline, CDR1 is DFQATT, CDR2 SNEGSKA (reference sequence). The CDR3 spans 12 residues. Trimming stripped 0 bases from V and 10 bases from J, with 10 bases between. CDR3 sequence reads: CSARDPGTEQFF. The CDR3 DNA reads TGCAGTGCTAGAGATCCGGGGACAGAGCAGTTCTTC.

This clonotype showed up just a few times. The CDR3 nucleotides are TGTGCCAGCAGTCCTCAGGGGAGGCTAGAAGCTTTCTTT. The encoded protein is CASSPQGRLEAFF. The chain uses TRBV6-2 or TRBV6-3 and TRBJ1-1, with D perhaps matching TRBD1 (6 bases). This CDR3 comprises 13 residues. Deletions cut 5 bases from V and 8 bases from J, with 15 bases between. Germline V gene sequence: CDR1 MNHEY, CDR2 SVGEGT.